This passage covers 27 T cell receptor beta chains from one sample sequenced in a study of OX40 agonist ivuxolimab in advanced cancers. Using immunoSEQ multiplex PCR, the repertoire was profiled, and TCRdb retains in-frame clones only, with some absent. The data show some 86,000 clones, approximately 94% seen once. The specimen was CD4+ or CD8+ T cells sorted from blood, collected in a trial of the OX40 agonist ivuxolimab. The receptor source for this set is an adult with an advanced solid tumor such as melanoma, head and neck, liver or kidney cancer.

V usage is TRBV5-1 and J usage is TRBJ1-1, with D perhaps matching TRBD1 (6 bases). V was clipped by 4 bases and J by 2 bases, with 12 bases between them. This CDR3 is 14 amino acids long. Germline V gene data show CDR1 as SGHRS and CDR2 as YFSETQ. CDR3 protein: CASSADSLNTEAFF. In nucleotides, the CDR3 is TGCGCCAGCAGCGCGGACAGTCTTAACACTGAAGCTTTCTTT.

The V gene is TRBV28, the J gene TRBJ2-7; 7 bases map to TRBD1. Germline CDR1 reads MDHEN; CDR2 reads SYDVKM. Trimming at V came to 6 bases and at J to 4 bases, leaving 6 bases not matched to a gene. This CDR3 region has 13 residues. Here the CDR3 DNA reads TGTGCCAGCAGCTACAGGGGTACGTACGAGCAGTACTTC. Its translation: CASSYRGTYEQYF.

The J gene is TRBJ2-7, the V gene TRBV4-1, with TRBD2 matching 7 bases. Trimming took 0 bases from V and 1 from J; bases not matched to a gene: 12. The germline CDR1 and CDR2 sequences are MGHRA and YSYEKL. The CDR3 is made up of 18 amino acids. CDR3 region: CASSQEGGTGRSSYEQYF. In DNA form, the CDR3 reads TGCGCCAGCAGCCAAGAGGGGGGGACGGGACGTTCATCCTACGAGCAGTACTTC.

V is TRBV28 and J is TRBJ1-2; a possible D gene is TRBD1 (5 bases). CDR1 and CDR2 from the germline V gene are MDHEN and SYDVKM. There are 15 residues in the CDR3. Trimming stripped 3 bases from V and 6 bases from J, with 17 bases between. The CDR3 protein is CASSFTLAGRDGYTF. CDR3 sequence (DNA): TGTGCCAGCAGTTTTACCCTCGCAGGGCGTGATGGCTACACCTTC.

The chain has TRBV7-9 and TRBJ2-7; TRBD1 or TRBD2 may be the D gene (5 bases each). The germline V gene has CDR1 SEHNR and CDR2 FQNEAQ (reference sequence). The CDR3 spans 12 residues. Trimming left V 5 bases short and J 4 bases short, with 9 bases between. The CDR3 loop reads CASSRGDYEQYF. As DNA, the CDR3 is TGTGCCAGCAGCAGGGGAGATTACGAGCAGTACTTC.

This chain uses TRBV4-1 with TRBJ2-7, with D hard to call. Trimming removed 0 bases from V and 6 bases from J, with 12 bases in between. From germline, CDR1 is MGHRA and CDR2 YSYEKL. The CDR3 spans 14 residues. CDR3 coding DNA: TGCGCCAGCAGCCAAGATTCCATAACACCCGAGCAGTACTTC. Protein sequence: CASSQDSITPEQYF.

CDR3 residues: CASSSDIEELFF. In DNA, the CDR3 is TGTGCCAGCAGCTCCGACATCGAGGAGCTGTTTTTT. The rearrangement links TRBV7-9 to TRBJ2-2; unclear D gene. Trimming left V 4 bases short and J 10 bases short, with 10 bases between. Germline loops: CDR1 SEHNR, CDR2 FQNEAQ (reference sequence). This CDR3 contains 12 residues.

This clone was counted once. The chain combines TRBV11-2 with TRBJ2-3; 7 bases are shared with TRBD2. Germline V CDR1 and CDR2: SGHAT, FQNNGV. The CDR3 totals 16 residues. V gave up 1 base and J gave up 3 bases; unmatched junction bases: 7. The CDR3 region has the DNA TGTGCCAGCAGCTTAGTTTTCGGACTAGGGACAGATACGCAGTATTTT. Translated: CASSLVFGLGTDTQYF.

The chain joins TRBV19 to TRBJ2-7, with TRBD1 matching over 11 bases. The CDR3 contains 14 residues. Unmatched junction bases numbered 2, after V lost 5 bases and J lost 2 bases. CDR1 LNHDA and CDR2 SQIVND come from the germline V gene (reference sequence). The CDR3: CASSPGQGAYEQYF. The CDR3 nucleotides are TGTGCCAGTAGTCCGGGACAGGGGGCCTACGAGCAGTACTTC.

The chain joins TRBV7-3 to TRBJ2-7; D not resolved. This CDR3 spans 13 amino acids. The germline CDR1 and CDR2 sequences are SGHTA and FQGTGA. The ends were cut back, 3 bases at V and 2 bases at J, with 8 bases in the middle. This CDR3 is CASSFGRTYEQYF. The CDR3 DNA reads TGTGCCAGCAGCTTTGGTCGGACCTACGAGCAGTACTTC.

Comment on this clone: The junction shows a germline mismatch at one end, possibly a read error. The chain links TRBV7-9 to TRBJ2-7; D possibly corresponds to TRBD2 (6 bases). Germline V gives CDR1 SEHNR, CDR2 FQNEAQ (reference sequence). The CDR3 totals 14 residues. In DNA form, the CDR3 reads TGTGCCAGCAGCGCCCCGGGGGTGACCGAAGAGCAGTGCTTC. It translates to CASSAPGVTEEQCF.

The J gene is TRBJ2-1, the V gene TRBV7-3; D is perhaps TRBD2 (6 bases). CDR3 length: 15 amino acids. Trimming took 4 bases from V and 5 from J, leaving 15 bases between them. Germline V CDR1 and CDR2: SGHTA, FQGTGA. The CDR3 region is CASSYGPGGNNEQFF. The CDR3 coding sequence is TGTGCCAGCAGCTATGGACCCGGGGGAAACAATGAGCAGTTCTTC.

The chain carries TRBV21-1 and TRBJ2-2; the table's D call, TRBD2, was not checked against the DNA. TRBV21-1 has pseudogene status. The CDR3 is 19 residues long. The CDR3 here is CASSKVFEELVGVTGELFF. The CDR3, as DNA: TGTGCCAGCAGCAAAGTTTTTGAGGAATTGGTGGGAGTCACCGGGGAGCTGTTTTTT.

The chain carries TRBV6-1 and TRBJ2-7; the D gene is possibly TRBD2 (5 bases). Germline CDR1 MNHNS, CDR2 SASEGT. This CDR3 region has 14 residues. V was clipped by 2 bases and J by 2 bases, with 10 bases between them. The CDR3 sequence is CASSEYEGPYEQYF. CDR3 sequence (DNA): TGTGCCAGCAGTGAATACGAGGGTCCCTACGAGCAGTACTTC.

This sequence joins TRBV4-3 and TRBJ2-2; 9 positions agree with TRBD2. Per germline, CDR1 LGHNA and CDR2 YSLEER. This CDR3 contains 17 residues. Trimming cost V 0 bases and J 4 bases; bases outside gene matches: 6. The CDR3 DNA reads TGCGCCAGCAGCCAAGATCGACCAGCGGGAGGCACCGGGGAGCTGTTTTTT. It translates to CASSQDRPAGGTGELFF.

The V call is TRBV28, the J call TRBJ2-1, with a weak D call TRBD2 (5 bases). The CDR3 has 14 residues. Germline lookup yields CDR1 MDHEN and CDR2 SYDVKM. The germline V and J ends were trimmed by 2 bases and 7 bases, with 12 bases remaining between them. The CDR3 coding sequence is TGTGCCAGCAGTTTAATAGTGGGAGCGAATGAGCAGTTCTTC. The encoded protein is CASSLIVGANEQFF.

The rearrangement joins TRBV4-1 to TRBJ2-7, with D possibly called TRBD1 or TRBD2 (5 bases each). V lost 1 base, J lost 6 bases, and 7 bases lay in between. CDR1 and CDR2 from the germline V gene are MGHRA and YSYEKL. The CDR3 has 12 residues. The CDR3: CASSQVGAEQYF. The CDR3 DNA sequence: TGCGCCAGCAGCCAAGTCGGGGCCGAGCAGTACTTC.

This chain links TRBV27 with TRBJ2-7, with TRBD1 as a possible D gene (8 bases). The germline V gene has CDR1 MNHEY and CDR2 SMNVEV (reference sequence). The CDR3 consists of 16 residues. Trimming removed 0 bases at V and 3 bases at J, with 15 bases between. CDR3 in amino acids: CASSLSGGTGHYEQYF. The CDR3 region has the DNA TGTGCCAGCAGTTTATCGGGGGGGACAGGCCACTACGAGCAGTACTTC.

The chain has TRBV5-1 and TRBJ2-4; the D is unclear. Trimming pared 0 bases from V and 0 bases from J, leaving 4 bases between. The CDR3 totals 14 residues. In germline, CDR1 is SGHRS, CDR2 YFSETQ. The CDR3 DNA reads as TGCGCCAGCAGCTTGGCCGAAGCCAAAAACATTCAGTACTTC. It yields the protein CASSLAEAKNIQYF.

The chain joins TRBV19 to TRBJ2-3; D possibly corresponds to TRBD1 (6 bases). The CDR3 has 13 amino acids. Germline V gene sequence: CDR1 LNHDA, CDR2 SQIVND (reference sequence). The V and J ends lost 8 bases and 0 bases respectively, with 9 bases between them. CDR3 sequence reads: CASAGVSTDTQYF. CDR3 sequence (DNA): TGTGCCAGTGCAGGGGTTAGCACAGATACGCAGTATTTT.

This clone came up a few times. The rearrangement joins TRBV7-9 to TRBJ1-2; perhaps TRBD1 as D (6 bases). The germline V gene has CDR1 SEHNR and CDR2 FQNEAQ (reference sequence). The CDR3 has 13 residues. V was pared by 2 bases and J by 4 bases, with 8 bases between. The CDR3 DNA follows: TGTGCCAGCAGCTTACTAGGGGGCTATGGCTACACCTTC. Amino acids: CASSLLGGYGYTF.

The rearrangement joins TRBV7-9 to TRBJ1-4, with D possibly being TRBD1 (5 bases). CDR1 and CDR2 (germline): SEHNR, FQNEAQ (reference sequence). The CDR3 covers 12 residues. V gave up 7 bases and J gave up 6 bases, with 9 bases separating them. This CDR3 is CASMGDDEKLFF. The DNA for the CDR3 is TGTGCCAGCATGGGGGATGATGAAAAACTGTTTTTT.

This clone has only one observation. This chain connects TRBV4-1 to TRBJ2-5, with D perhaps being TRBD1 or TRBD2 (5 bases each). The CDR3 is 15 residues long. Germline-derived CDR1 and CDR2 are MGHRA and YSYEKL. Trimming left V 3 bases short and J 2 bases short, with 13 bases between. The CDR3 protein is CASSHRQEGQETQYF. The CDR3 DNA sequence: TGCGCCAGCAGCCACCGACAAGAGGGGCAAGAGACCCAGTACTTC.

The chain carries TRBV5-1 and TRBJ2-7; D is possibly TRBD2 (6 bases). This CDR3 has 13 amino acids. Germline CDR1 is SGHRS and CDR2 is YFSETQ. CDR3: CVSSLGLSYEQYF. The CDR3 DNA follows: TGCGTGAGCAGCTTGGGACTCTCCTACGAGCAGTACTTC.

CDR3 in DNA: TGTGCCAGCAGCGTGAACCCCGACAGGGCTGGGGCCAACGTCCTGACTTTC. It is translated as CASSVNPDRAGANVLTF. The chain couples TRBV9 to TRBJ2-6; 7 positions match TRBD1. V gave up 2 bases and J gave up 2 bases; unmatched junction bases: 7. This CDR3 has 17 residues. CDR1 is SGDLS and CDR2 is YYNGEE in the germline V gene.

The chain couples TRBV15 to TRBJ1-4; a weak D match, TRBD1 (6 bases). Trimming removed 1 base from V and 8 bases from J, with 11 bases in between. The germline V gene encodes CDR1 LNHNV and CDR2 YYDKDF (reference sequence). The CDR3 length is 14 residues. This CDR3 is CATSRGGGREKLFF. CDR3 DNA: TGTGCCACCAGCAGAGGCGGGGGGCGAGAAAAACTGTTTTTT.

The gene calls are TRBV6-6 and TRBJ2-7; D may be TRBD1 (6 bases). This CDR3 is 15 amino acids long. From germline, CDR1 is MNHNY and CDR2 SVGAGI (reference sequence). V was trimmed by 0 bases and J by 7 bases, leaving 16 bases between them. CDR3 nucleotides: TGTGCCAGCAGTTACTCGAGTTCAGGGGCGCAGGAGCAGTACTTC. Translated: CASSYSSSGAQEQYF.